One sample yielded the 17 T cell receptor beta chains listed below, sequenced in a study of T cells in Graves' hyperthyroidism and ophthalmopathy. TCR beta CDR3 sequences were amplified from RNA transcripts. Using the HTBI primer set, a first-round RT-PCR was run on the TCR CDR3. Each CDR3 protein gets one entry after TCRdb re-called the multiplex PCR reads with MiXCR. The sample gives about 360,000 distinct CDR3 sequences, under 15% of which show up once; 9.2% is in the top ten. The sample comprised blood. The receptors here all came from a woman between 18 and 29 years old with Graves' hyperthyroidism.

At least ten counts were recorded for this clonotype. The chain has TRBV12-3 or TRBV12-4 and TRBJ1-3; no definite D call. V lost 9 bases and J 2 bases, leaving 11 bases between the germline ends. CDR3 size: 13 residues. The CDR3 coding sequence is TGTGCCAGTAATCCAGGTGCTGGAAACACCATATATTTT. This sequence encodes CASNPGAGNTIYF.

About this clonotype: This may arise from a read error, as a much more abundant clone is one base away. The chain employs TRBV10-3 and TRBJ2-7; the D gene is possibly TRBD2 (5 bases). V lost 4 bases to trimming and J lost 6 bases, with 16 bases between them. This CDR3 contains 14 residues. Germline lookup yields CDR1 ENHRY and CDR2 SYGVKD. In nucleotides, the CDR3 is TGTGCCATCAGTGTAATTGAGGGAACCTCCGAGCAGTACTTC. Amino acid sequence: CAISVIEGTSEQYF.

This clonotype came up many times. The J gene is TRBJ2-1, the V gene TRBV7-2, with D unclear. This CDR3 is 16 amino acids long. CDR1 is SGHTA and CDR2 is FQGNSA in the germline V gene. V was trimmed by 1 base and J by 0 bases, leaving 10 bases between them. The CDR3 coding sequence is TGTGCCAGCAGCTTAGTTGGATTTAGCTCCTACAATGAGCAGTTCTTC. This translates into CASSLVGFSSYNEQFF.

This clonotype was observed many times. The chain employs TRBV27 and TRBJ2-1; D gene unclear. Germline CDR1 MNHEY, CDR2 SMNVEV (reference sequence). The CDR3 spans 11 residues. Trimming stripped 8 bases from V and 7 bases from J, with 9 bases between. The CDR3 bases are TGTGCCAGCGAATTCGGGAATGAGCAGTTCTTC. This encodes CASEFGNEQFF.

This clonotype has ten or more counts. The chain links TRBV29-1 to TRBJ1-3; D perhaps matches TRBD1 (5 bases). Per the germline V gene, CDR1 is SQVTM and CDR2 is ANQGSEA. The CDR3 is 13 residues long. V was shortened by 6 bases and J by 2 bases, with 11 bases between the two germline ends. Written as DNA, the CDR3 is TGCAGCGTCGGTGGGGGGGCTGGAAACACCATATATTTT. This sequence encodes CSVGGGAGNTIYF.

This clonotype was picked up many times. The V and J genes are TRBV18 and TRBJ1-1; perhaps TRBD1 as D (6 bases). Per germline, CDR1 KGHSH and CDR2 LQKENI. The CDR3 totals 16 residues. The V gene lost 8 bases and the J gene lost 0 bases, with 19 bases spanning the gap. The chain's CDR3 is CASVRAGAKMNTEAFF. DNA for the CDR3: TGTGCCAGCGTACGGGCAGGGGCTAAAATGAACACTGAAGCTTTCTTT.

This clonotype was observed many times. The gene calls are TRBV28 and TRBJ1-1, with D unresolved. In germline, CDR1 is MDHEN, CDR2 SYDVKM. The V and J ends lost 2 bases and 1 base respectively, with 5 bases between them. This CDR3 has 13 amino acids. The CDR3 spells CASSLGRNTEAFF. CDR3 DNA: TGTGCCAGCAGTTTAGGACGGAACACTGAAGCTTTCTTT.

This clonotype appeared many times. This chain links TRBV30 with TRBJ1-5; maybe TRBD1 (5 bases). The germline CDR1 and CDR2 sequences are GTSNPN and SVGIG (reference sequence). V dropped 1 base and J dropped 5 bases, with 12 bases sitting between them. The CDR3 contains 14 residues. For the CDR3, the DNA is TGTGCCTGGAGTGGGTCGTGGGGCGATCAGCCCCAGCATTTT. Its protein product is CAWSGSWGDQPQHF.

At least ten counts were recorded for this clonotype. For the CDR3, the DNA is TGCAGCGTTGAAGTCCCGGGCCTCAATGAGCAGTTCTTC. Encoded protein: CSVEVPGLNEQFF. The J gene is TRBJ2-1, the V gene TRBV29-1; D uncertain. V was shortened by 1 base and J by 6 bases, with 10 bases between the two germline ends. Germline loops: CDR1 SQVTM, CDR2 ANQGSEA. CDR3 length equals 13 residues.

The table lists this clonotype with many counts. The chain combines TRBV11-2 with TRBJ2-2, with D maybe TRBD2 (6 bases). This CDR3 spans 15 amino acids. Trimming shortened V by 5 bases and J by 1 base, and 11 bases separated the two germline ends. Per germline, CDR1 SGHAT and CDR2 FQNNGV. Written as DNA, the CDR3 is TGTGCCAGCAGCCGCGGGACCCAGAACACCGGGGAGCTGTTTTTT. Its protein is CASSRGTQNTGELFF.

This clonotype was seen more than once but under ten times. This chain uses TRBV7-9 with TRBJ1-5; D is perhaps TRBD1 (6 bases). The CDR3 contains 19 residues. Germline-derived CDR1 and CDR2 are SEHNR and FQNEAQ (reference sequence). Trimming pared 5 bases from V and 2 bases from J, leaving 25 bases between. The CDR3 coding sequence is TGTGCCAGCAGCCAGGGGACCCTACGGGGGGAGAAGGGCAATCAGCCCCAGCATTTT. Its protein is CASSQGTLRGEKGNQPQHF.

In its sample, this clonotype was seen many times. This rearrangement joins TRBV3-1 to TRBJ1-1; unclear D gene. Germline CDR1 and CDR2: LGHDT and YNNKEL (reference sequence). The V end lost 4 bases, the J end lost 4 bases, and 10 bases lay between the germline ends. The CDR3 totals 13 residues. CDR3 in amino acids: CASSPFLATEAFF. CDR3 bases: TGTGCCAGCAGCCCATTCCTAGCCACTGAAGCTTTCTTT.

This chain links TRBV25-1 with TRBJ1-1; TRBD1 might be the D (5 bases). The CDR3 runs to 14 residues. Germline V lookup: CDR1 MGHDK, CDR2 SYGVNS. The ends were cut back, 4 bases at V and 1 base at J, with 10 bases in the middle. The CDR3 loop reads CASSGWGSNTEAFF. The CDR3 region has the DNA TGTGCCAGCAGTGGCTGGGGGTCGAACACTGAAGCTTTCTTT. The full variable domain, with the rest looked up from reference TRBV25-1 and TRBJ1-1, is EADIYQTPRYLVIGTGKKITLECSQTMGHDKMYWYQQDPGMELHLIHYSYGVNSTEKGDLSSESTVSRIRTEHFPLTLESARPSHTSQYLCASSGWGSNTEAFFGQGTRLTVV.

This clonotype appeared many times. The chain is built from TRBV5-1 and TRBJ1-2; maybe TRBD1 (6 bases). CDR1 is SGHRS, CDR2 YFSETQ, per germline. This CDR3 contains 14 residues. The germline V and J ends were trimmed by 3 bases and 0 bases, with 9 bases remaining between them. CDR3 region: CASSSGQSNYGYTF. In DNA form, the CDR3 reads TGCGCCAGCAGCTCAGGACAGTCTAACTATGGCTACACCTTC.

V usage is TRBV5-4 and J usage is TRBJ2-3, with 12 bases fitting TRBD2. This CDR3 spans 16 amino acids. The V segment lost 4 bases and the J segment 2 bases; nucleotides outside the gene matches: 5. Germline assignment: CDR1 SGHNT and CDR2 YYREEE (reference sequence). The CDR3 here is CASSDRLAGDTDTQYF. CDR3 DNA: TGTGCCAGCAGCGACAGACTAGCGGGAGACACAGATACGCAGTATTTT.

The chain links TRBV20-1 to TRBJ1-1; D gene unclear. Germline-derived CDR1 and CDR2 are DFQATT and SNEGSKA (reference sequence). The CDR3 covers 12 residues. V was trimmed by 1 base and J by 4 bases, leaving 7 bases between them. The CDR3 loop is CSARGSGTEAFF. For the CDR3, the DNA is TGCAGTGCTAGAGGCTCGGGCACTGAAGCTTTCTTT.

This clonotype was seen ten or more times. The CDR3 nucleotides read TGTGCCAGCAGCTTGGAGGTGTTAGCCAAAAACATTCAGTACTTC. Translating gives CASSLEVLAKNIQYF. V and J are TRBV7-2 and TRBJ2-4; a weak D match, TRBD2 (5 bases). The CDR3 is 15 residues long. Trimming removed 3 bases at V and 0 bases at J, with 9 bases between. CDR1 and CDR2 (germline): SGHTA, FQGNSA.